These 3 T cell receptor beta chains came from one sample sequenced in a study of blood T cell repertoires in COVID-19 (dated by TCRdb to 2018 to 2021). Libraries were made using the immunoSEQ multiplex PCR assay. The table comes from immuneACCESS by way of TCRdb, which keeps in-frame sequences with V and J called. Part of the clones is missing from these tables; in studies checked, under half for an unresolved V gene and the rest for unknown reasons. Within this sample are 200,000 to 300,000 clones, with approximately 83% of them counted one time only. The top ten clones comprise around 5.5% of the sample. The sequenced sample was peripheral blood. The origin of the receptors is a human donor in a cohort sampled during active COVID-19.

V gene TRBV30 combines with J gene TRBJ2-5; the D gene is possibly TRBD1 (7 bases). Per the germline V gene, CDR1 is GTSNPN and CDR2 is SVGIG (reference sequence). This CDR3 region has 13 residues. V lost 1 base, J lost 4 bases, and 10 bases lay in between. The CDR3 coding sequence is TGTGCCTGGAGTGGTCAGGGGGGAGAGACCCAGTACTTC. Protein: CAWSGQGGETQYF.

The chain carries TRBV3-1 (or the pseudogene TRBV3-2) and TRBJ1-4, with unresolved D. Germline-derived CDR1 and CDR2 are LGHDT and YNNKEL (reference sequence). The CDR3 extends over 17 amino acids. V lost 2 bases, J lost 0 bases, and 13 bases lay in between. CDR3 in DNA: TGTGCCAGCAGCCAATACCGACACGATCCAACTAATGAAAAACTGTTTTTT. It codes for CASSQYRHDPTNEKLFF.

This chain connects TRBV7-9 to TRBJ1-3, with 9 positions matching TRBD1. The CDR3 sequence is 17 residues long. The germline gives CDR1 SEHNR, CDR2 FQNEAQ (reference sequence). V lost 5 bases to trimming and J lost 4 bases; unmatched junction nucleotides: 12. The CDR3 loop reads CASSHQIGQGSGNTIYF. The CDR3 DNA reads TGTGCCAGCAGCCACCAGATCGGACAGGGGTCAGGAAACACCATATATTTT. The full variable domain, completed using reference TRBV7-9 and TRBJ1-3, is DTGVSQNPRHKITKRGQNVTFRCDPISEHNRLYWYRQTLGQGPEFLTYFQNEAQLEKSRLLSDRFSAERPKGSFSTLEIQRTEQGDSAMYLCASSHQIGQGSGNTIYFGEGSWLTVV.